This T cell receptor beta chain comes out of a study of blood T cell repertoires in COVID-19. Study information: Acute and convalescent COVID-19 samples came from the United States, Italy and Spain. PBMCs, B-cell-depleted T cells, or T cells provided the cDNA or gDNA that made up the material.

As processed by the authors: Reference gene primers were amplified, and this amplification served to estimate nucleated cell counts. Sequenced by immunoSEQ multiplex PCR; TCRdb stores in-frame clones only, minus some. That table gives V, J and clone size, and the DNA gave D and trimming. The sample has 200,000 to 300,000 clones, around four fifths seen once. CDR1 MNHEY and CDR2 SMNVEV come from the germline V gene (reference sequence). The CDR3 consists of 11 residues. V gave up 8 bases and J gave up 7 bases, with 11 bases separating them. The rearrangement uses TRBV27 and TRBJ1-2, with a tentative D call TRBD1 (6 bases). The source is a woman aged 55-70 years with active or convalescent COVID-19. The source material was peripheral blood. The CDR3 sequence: CASGRGAGYTF. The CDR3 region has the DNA TGTGCCAGCGGACGGGGGGCTGGCTACACCTTC.